This T cell receptor beta chain came from a study of Ad26.COV2.S vaccination and SARS-CoV-2 variants (dated by TCRdb to the early 2020s). Background on the whole study: Vaccine-arm donors came from COV1001, a multicentre, randomized, double-blind, placebo-controlled phase I-IIa trial of Ad26.COV2.S in healthy adults. A total of around 32 samples were included in the TCR-sequenced set, comprising 19 Ad26.COV2.S vaccine recipients, 5 placebo recipients and 8 SARS-CoV-2 convalescent individuals. Ad26.COV2.S was administered intramuscularly at 5 x 10^10 or 1 x 10^11 viral particles, either as a single shot or as two shots given 56 days apart. Blinding of investigators to trial group allocation was maintained during experiments and outcome assessment. Trial participants were randomized into five groups of five: low-dose or high-dose Ad26.COV2.S given once or twice, or placebo on both occasions. TCRbeta repertoire sequencing served as the tool for gauging how specific and how broad the SARS-CoV-2-reactive T cell receptors were following Ad26.COV2.S vaccination. Broad study findings and their caveats: Non-spike TCR breadth was comparable between vaccine and placebo recipients, consistent with the vaccine containing only spike. After vaccination, substantial breadth of spike-specific CD8+ and CD4+ T cell responses was reported. The authors noted that the TCR breadth and depth analyses may have underestimated total T cell responses. Comparing responses between vaccine doses or regimens was not something the study was powered to do. Ad26.COV2.S recipients had higher spike-specific TCR breadth than placebo recipients (P = 0.0014).

In light of the paper, this sample's treatment or condition label describes: some 19 received Ad26.COV2.S at low or high dose, single or two shots; roughly five received placebo; per-sample allocation not given. For vaccine and placebo recipients, repertoires were sequenced using samples collected on day 63 after the first injection. Between 29 July and 7 August 2020, Cohort 1b enrolled 20 to 30 adults aged 18-55 years at one site in Boston, USA. Ad26.COV2.S was a replication-incompetent adenovirus type 26 vector that expressed a prefusion-stabilized SARS-CoV-2 spike protein derived from the original Wuhan strain. Concerning this clone itself: Its antigen target is currently unknown. No much larger clone exists at a distance of one base, and base qualities are not known. Different DNA sequences within this sample yield the same CDR3.

The immunoSEQ Assay was used to sequence TCRbeta CDR3 regions. After extraction, genomic DNA underwent amplification by bias-controlled multiplex PCR, followed by high-throughput sequencing. In the original analysis: To quantify the absolute abundance of every unique TCRbeta CDR3 region, sequences were collapsed and filtered. T cell fraction was estimated by normalizing TCRbeta template counts to usable DNA, which was measured by amplifying reference genes present in all nucleated cells. Repertoire TCRs were annotated as SARS-CoV-2-specific when V gene, CDR3 amino acid sequence and J gene were exactly matched to a known reactive TCR set. The reference SARS-CoV-2 TCR set was derived from MIRA and filtered for enrichment in COVID-19-positive ImmuneCODE repertoires, a step that removed public or cross-reactive TCRs. Using the MIRA antigens, annotated TCRs were further analysed by specific ORF or by position within an ORF. Breadth was defined as the number of annotated unique rearrangements divided by the total number of unique productive rearrangements, and depth was defined as the summed frequency of the annotated unique rearrangements. Group comparisons of TCR breadth used two-sided Wilcoxon rank-sum tests. Imported from immuneACCESS, the table was reduced by TCRdb to in-frame sequences with V and J called. These copies leave out some clones; in studies compared against another copy, an unresolved V gene accounts for under half, and the cause of the remainder is not known. The V and J calls and clone size come from that table; D and trimming were worked out from the DNA. The sample data list 300,000 to 400,000 clones, and about 82% of these were observed just once. The ten largest clones capture 1.9% of the sample.

CDR1 and CDR2, per the germline V gene, are KGHSH and LQKENI. Including cysteine and phenylalanine, the CDR3 has 14 amino acids. Left in the record is the CDR3 DNA by itself, 42 bases read in frame from the first base. Trimming accounts for 6 bases at V and 3 bases at J, while the number of junction bases matched to no gene is 4. The rearrangement combines TRBV18 with TRBJ1-2; a stretch of 10 junction bases matches TRBD1. Source: peripheral blood, taken in a trial of Ad26.COV2.S vaccine versus placebo. This clonotype originated in a person aged 18 to 59 who received the Ad26.COV2.S COVID-19 vaccine or a placebo. The nucleotides read TGTGCCAGCTCCCCTGGGACAGGGGACTATGGCTACACCTTC. Translation gives CASSPGTGDYGYTF.